This T cell receptor (beta chain) derives from a study of T cell repertoires in cytomegalovirus infection. Overall study context: Recently described HLA-C-restricted plus well-studied HLA-B-restricted CMV epitopes were used.

Trimming at V came to 5 bases and at J to 4 bases, leaving 4 bases not matched to a gene. Germline assignment: CDR1 SGHVS and CDR2 FNYEAQ. The CDR3 consists of 13 residues. Worth noting for this clonotype: The antigen is undetermined.

TCRdb re-derived calls from the reads in MiXCR, one entry per CDR3 protein. The sample contains some 320,000 distinct CDR3 sequences, 25% to 35% of which appear only once. Regarding the study as a whole: It was HLA-C-restricted CMV-specific TCR beta clonotypes that dominated the response ex vivo. The cumulative frequency of public TCR beta families distinguished individuals who carried CMV together with the relevant HLA.

The gene calls are TRBV7-6 and TRBJ2-7, with 8 nucleotides matching TRBD2. This sequence was found in a human donor in good health (CMV status not recorded). Some clones in this sample may be carry-over from other donors' samples. The sequencing here drew on cultured PBMCs, taken from culture after CMV antigen stimulation. Here the CDR3 reads CASSPGTRYEQYF. CDR3 DNA: TGTGCCAGCAGCCCCGGGACTAGGTACGAGCAGTACTTC.